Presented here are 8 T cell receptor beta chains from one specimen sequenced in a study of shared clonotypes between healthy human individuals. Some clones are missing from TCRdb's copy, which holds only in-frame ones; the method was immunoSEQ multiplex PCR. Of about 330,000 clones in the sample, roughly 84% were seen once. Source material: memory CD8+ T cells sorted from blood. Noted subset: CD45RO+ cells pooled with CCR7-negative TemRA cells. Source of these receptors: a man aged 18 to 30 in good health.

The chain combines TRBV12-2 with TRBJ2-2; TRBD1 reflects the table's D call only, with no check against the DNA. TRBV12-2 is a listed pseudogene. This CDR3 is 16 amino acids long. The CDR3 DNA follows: TGTGCAAGTCGCTTACCCCTGACAGTGAACACCGGGGAGCTGTTTTTT. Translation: CASRLPLTVNTGELFF.

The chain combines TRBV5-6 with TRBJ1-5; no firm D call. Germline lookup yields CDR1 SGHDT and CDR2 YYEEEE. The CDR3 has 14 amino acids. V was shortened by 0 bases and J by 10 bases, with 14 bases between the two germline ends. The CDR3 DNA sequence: TGTGCCAGCAGCTTGGCCCATGTATCGGCACCCCAGCATTTT. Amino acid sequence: CASSLAHVSAPQHF.

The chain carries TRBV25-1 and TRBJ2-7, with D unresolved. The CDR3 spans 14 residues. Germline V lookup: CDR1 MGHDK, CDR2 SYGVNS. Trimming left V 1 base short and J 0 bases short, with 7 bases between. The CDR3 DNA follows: TGTGCCAGCAGTGAATTGGCAAACTCCTACGAGCAGTACTTC. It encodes CASSELANSYEQYF.

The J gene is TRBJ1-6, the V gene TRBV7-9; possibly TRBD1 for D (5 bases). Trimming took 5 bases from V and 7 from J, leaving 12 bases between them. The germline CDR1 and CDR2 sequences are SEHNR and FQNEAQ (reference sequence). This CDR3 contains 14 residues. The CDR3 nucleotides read TGTGCCAGCAGCCAGGGTGAGGGGAATTCACCCCTCCACTTT. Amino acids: CASSQGEGNSPLHF.

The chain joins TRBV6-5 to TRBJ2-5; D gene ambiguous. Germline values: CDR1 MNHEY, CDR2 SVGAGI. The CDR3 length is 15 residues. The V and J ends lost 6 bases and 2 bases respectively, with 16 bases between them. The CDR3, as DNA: TGTGCCAGCAGACTGCACCTAACCGTACAAGAGACCCAGTACTTC. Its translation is CASRLHLTVQETQYF.

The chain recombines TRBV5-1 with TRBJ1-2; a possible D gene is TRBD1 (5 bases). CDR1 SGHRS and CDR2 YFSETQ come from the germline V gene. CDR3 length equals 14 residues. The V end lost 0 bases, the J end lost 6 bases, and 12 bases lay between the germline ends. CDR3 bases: TGCGCCAGCAGCTTGGTATCGGGGGACCATGGCTACACCTTC. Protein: CASSLVSGDHGYTF.

The CDR3 loop is CASSPRDTDAEEYF. CDR3 DNA sequence: TGTGCCAGCAGCCCACGGGACACGGACGCGGAGGAGTACTTC. V gene TRBV7-9 combines with J gene TRBJ2-5; TRBD1 is a possible D gene (6 bases). Germline CDR1 is SEHNR and CDR2 is FQNEAQ (reference sequence). The CDR3 spans 14 residues. Trimming removed 5 bases at V and 12 bases at J, with 22 bases between.

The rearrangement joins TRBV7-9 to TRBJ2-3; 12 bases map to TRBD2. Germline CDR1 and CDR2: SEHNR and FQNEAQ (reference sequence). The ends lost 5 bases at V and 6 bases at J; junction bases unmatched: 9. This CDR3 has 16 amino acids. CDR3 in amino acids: CASSERLAGAMDTQYF. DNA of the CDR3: TGTGCCAGCAGCGAAAGACTAGCGGGGGCCATGGATACGCAGTATTTT.